Listed below are T cell receptor beta chains from one sample, sequenced in a study of OX40 agonist ivuxolimab in advanced cancers. Assay: immunoSEQ multiplex PCR; the TCRdb copy retains only in-frame clones and omits some. The data show roughly 40,000 clones, with more than 80% seen just once and 16% held by the top ten. The specimen comprised CD4+ or CD8+ T cells sorted from blood, sampled in a trial of the OX40 agonist ivuxolimab. Receptors originate from an adult with an advanced solid tumor such as melanoma, head and neck, liver or kidney cancer. Both conserved end residues are part of each CDR3. The order of the fields is D gene, J gene, clone size, V gene, CDR3 protein, CDR3 DNA. The D gene is left open where the match is weak. Rows give clone size only sometimes, using once, few, many, or a class for an expanded clone.

>TRBD2|TRBJ2-5|NA|TRBV7-6
CASSFNPAGGPQYF
TGTGCCAGCAGCTTTAATCCAGCGGGGGGGCCCCAGTACTTC
>NA|TRBJ2-1|NA|TRBV10-3
CAISEMVAASSYNEQFF
TGTGCCATCAGTGAGATGGTAGCGGCTAGCTCCTACAATGAGCAGTTCTTC
>TRBD1|TRBJ2-7|NA|TRBV10-3
CAIRETRDRVYEQYF
TGTGCCATCAGAGAAACCCGGGACAGGGTCTACGAGCAGTACTTC
>NA|TRBJ2-1|NA|TRBV20-1
CSGNRYNEQFF
TGCAGCGGGAATCGCTACAATGAGCAGTTCTTC
>NA|TRBJ2-1|NA|TRBV7-8
CASSSPGTNNEQFF
TGTGCCAGCAGCTCCCCCGGGACCAACAATGAGCAGTTCTTC
>TRBD1|TRBJ1-1|once|TRBV27
CASSSYRGNTEAFF
TGTGCCAGCAGTTCCTACAGGGGAAACACTGAAGCTTTCTTT
>TRBD1|TRBJ1-2|NA|TRBV28
CASSNRGQGYGYTF
TGTGCCAGCAGCAACCGGGGACAGGGTTACGGCTACACCTTC
>NA|TRBJ2-1|NA|TRBV5-1
CASSLGEFEQFF
TGCGCCAGCAGCTTAGGGGAGTTTGAGCAGTTCTTC
>NA|TRBJ1-1|NA|TRBV10-3
CAISTGYDTEAFF
TGTGCCATCAGTACAGGTTATGATACTGAAGCTTTCTTT
>NA|TRBJ1-1|once|TRBV13
CASSPAGFMNTEAFF
TGTGCCAGCAGCCCAGCAGGGTTCATGAACACTGAAGCTTTCTTT
>TRBD2|TRBJ2-5|NA|TRBV4-2
CASSQAASGSQETQYF
TGTGCCAGCAGCCAAGCGGCTAGCGGGAGCCAAGAGACCCAGTACTTC
>TRBD2|TRBJ2-3|NA|TRBV10-3
CAISDPSWGLAGRGADTQYF
TGTGCCATCAGTGACCCGTCATGGGGACTAGCGGGGAGGGGGGCAGATACGCAGTATTTT
>NA|TRBJ1-5|NA|TRBV4-1
CASSHAGRNQPQHF
TGCGCCAGCAGCCACGCCGGGAGGAATCAGCCCCAGCATTTT
>NA|TRBJ2-1|NA|TRBV29-1
CSAEGWGTGGLNEQFF
TGCAGCGCCGAGGGTTGGGGGACCGGAGGACTCAATGAGCAGTTCTTC
>NA|TRBJ1-1|NA|TRBV6-5
CASSYFQGSTEAFF
TGTGCCAGCAGTTACTTTCAGGGAAGCACTGAAGCTTTCTTT
>TRBD2|TRBJ2-7|NA|TRBV6-5
CASSYGEGDYEQYF
TGTGCCAGCAGTTACGGGGAGGGAGACTACGAGCAGTACTTC
>NA|TRBJ2-7|NA|TRBV7-2
CASSLFDIGYEQYF
TGTGCCAGCAGCTTATTTGACATAGGCTACGAGCAGTACTTC
>NA|TRBJ2-1|NA|TRBV5-6
CASSLARDNEQFF
TGTGCCAGCAGCTTGGCCAGAGACAATGAGCAGTTCTTC
>NA|TRBJ2-7|NA|TRBV5-6
CASSPDSGWGSSYEQYF
TGTGCCAGCAGCCCGGATTCAGGGTGGGGGAGCTCCTACGAGCAGTACTTC
>TRBD1|TRBJ1-5|NA|TRBV19
CASSYRGGTNQPQHF
TGTGCCAGTAGTTACAGGGGGGGGACTAATCAGCCCCAGCATTTT
>NA|TRBJ1-2|NA|TRBV27
CASSFSRTDYGYTF
TGTGCCAGCAGTTTCTCTAGGACAGATTATGGCTACACCTTC
>NA|TRBJ2-2|NA|TRBV10-2
CATHVGSGKVGGATSAGELFF
TGCGCCACCCACGTCGGTTCAGGAAAAGTGGGGGGCGCTACTTCCGCCGGGGAGCTGTTTTTT
>NA|TRBJ2-1|NA|TRBV5-4
CASSRYNEQFF
TGTGCCAGCAGCCGCTACAATGAGCAGTTCTTC
>TRBD1|TRBJ2-7|NA|TRBV27
CASGRDRVSEQYF
TGTGCCAGCGGCCGGGACAGGGTTTCCGAGCAGTACTTC
>NA|TRBJ1-1|NA|TRBV10-2
CASSETTRDTEAFF
TGCGCCAGCAGTGAGACTACTCGGGACACTGAAGCTTTCTTT
>TRBD1|TRBJ2-6|NA|TRBV5-6
CASSLPATGAGANVLTF
TGTGCCAGCAGCCTACCGGCTACAGGGGCTGGGGCCAACGTCCTGACTTTC
>NA|TRBJ1-1|once|TRBV5-1
CASSLGGITEAFF
TGCGCCAGCAGCTTGGGAGGGATTACTGAAGCTTTCTTT
>NA|TRBJ2-2|NA|TRBV7-2
CASSPGPNTGELFF
TGTGCCAGCAGCCCGGGACCTAACACCGGGGAGCTGTTTTTT
>NA|TRBJ1-2|NA|TRBV13
CASSLVGRAGGYGYTF
TGTGCCAGCAGCTTAGTGGGCCGCGCCGGGGGCTATGGCTACACCTTC
>NA|TRBJ1-6|NA|TRBV7-9
CASSPVGGRSPLHF
TGTGCCAGCAGCCCAGTGGGGGGTCGGTCACCCCTCCACTTT
>NA|TRBJ1-1|NA|TRBV19
CASKAGHYEAFF
TGTGCCAGTAAGGCAGGGCACTATGAAGCTTTCTTT
>NA|TRBJ1-2|once|TRBV2
CASGWAGRGYTF
TGTGCCAGCGGGTGGGCAGGGCGAGGCTACACCTTC
>NA|TRBJ2-3|NA|TRBV9
CASSVGERSTDTQYF
TGTGCCAGCAGCGTAGGGGAACGAAGCACAGATACGCAGTATTTT
>NA|TRBJ2-1|NA|TRBV9
CASSLSNEQFF
TGTGCCAGCAGCCTCAGCAATGAGCAGTTCTTC
>TRBD2|TRBJ2-1|NA|TRBV29-1
CSAFGGRASYNEQFF
TGCAGCGCTTTTGGCGGGAGGGCGTCATACAATGAGCAGTTCTTC
>NA|TRBJ1-6|few|TRBV29-1
CSVGGGEGPLHF
TGCAGCGTTGGAGGCGGGGAAGGACCCCTCCACTTT
>TRBD1|TRBJ2-7|NA|TRBV2
CASSPTGTGKYEQYF
TGTGCCAGCAGTCCCACCGGGACAGGGAAATACGAGCAGTACTTC
>TRBD2|TRBJ2-7|NA|TRBV5-4
CASSVPAGGSVYEQYF
TGTGCCAGCAGCGTACCAGCGGGAGGTTCCGTCTACGAGCAGTACTTC
>NA|TRBJ1-1|NA|TRBV2
CASSEGFVNTEAFF
TGTGCCAGCAGTGAAGGTTTTGTGAACACTGAAGCTTTCTTT
>TRBD1|TRBJ1-5|NA|TRBV5-6
CASSTSPDREAGQPQHF
TGTGCCAGCAGTACCTCCCCGGACAGGGAAGCGGGTCAGCCCCAGCATTTT
>NA|TRBJ2-7|once|TRBV4-1
CASSPRSGLYEQYF
TGCGCCAGCAGCCCCCGTAGCGGTCTTTACGAGCAGTACTTC
>NA|TRBJ2-7|NA|TRBV6-1
CACSSRDNESYEQYF
TGTGCCTGCTCATCCCGGGACAATGAATCCTACGAGCAGTACTTC